The rows below give T cell receptor beta chains drawn from one sample of a study of blood T cell repertoires in COVID-19. Here immunoSEQ multiplex PCR was the method, and the copy in TCRdb shows in-frame clones only, minus some. The sample lists approximately 75,000 clones; approximately 74% were seen once. The specimen sequenced was peripheral blood. All receptors derive from a human donor with acute or convalescent COVID-19. The donor label of this sample is uncertain. Both conserved end residues are part of each CDR3. Fields, in order: D gene, V gene, clone size, J gene, CDR3 DNA, CDR3 protein. D genes are given only for firm matches. Expanded clones are given a class, and other clones once, few, many or no size at all.

D: TRBD2; V: TRBV11-2; size: .; J: TRBJ2-1; DNA: TGTGCCAGCAGCTTAGTAATGCTAGCGGGGGCCAATGAGCAGTTCTTC; CDR3: CASSLVMLAGANEQFF
D: TRBD2; V: TRBV7-2; size: once; J: TRBJ2-3; DNA: TGTGCCAGCAGCTTACAGGCTAGCGGGATCACAGATACGCAGTATTTT; CDR3: CASSLQASGITDTQYF
D: .; V: TRBV4-1; size: .; J: TRBJ2-1; DNA: TGCGCCAGCAGCCAAGACACGGTGCGGAATGAGCAGTTCTTC; CDR3: CASSQDTVRNEQFF
D: .; V: TRBV19; size: once; J: TRBJ1-1; DNA: TGTGCCAGTAGTATGTCCCACGGGGGGAACACTGAAGCTTTCTTT; CDR3: CASSMSHGGNTEAFF
D: .; V: TRBV6-5; size: .; J: TRBJ1-5; DNA: TGTGCCAGCAGCTCTCAGGGTCGTAATCAGCCCCAGCATTTT; CDR3: CASSSQGRNQPQHF
D: TRBD2; V: TRBV5-3; size: few; J: TRBJ2-6; DNA: TGTGCCCGACGCTTGGGCGGGGGGCGGGGCGTCACATCTGGGGCCAACGTCCTGACTTTC; CDR3: CARRLGGGRGVTSGANVLTF
D: .; V: TRBV5-1; size: few; J: TRBJ1-2; DNA: TGCGCCAGCAGCTTGAGTGGGGCTCAAGGCTACACCTTC; CDR3: CASSLSGAQGYTF
D: .; V: TRBV10-3; size: few; J: TRBJ1-2; DNA: TGTGCCATCAGTGAGTCATACGGGGGGGCCGGTGGCTACACCTTC; CDR3: CAISESYGGAGGYTF
D: .; V: TRBV6-5; size: .; J: TRBJ1-6; DNA: TGTGCCAGCAGTTACGCAGGAACCGATAATTCACCCCTCCACTTT; CDR3: CASSYAGTDNSPLHF
D: TRBD2; V: TRBV19; size: few; J: TRBJ2-2; DNA: TGTGCCAGTAGTACCCTGGGGAGGGCGAACACCGGGGAGCTGTTTTTT; CDR3: CASSTLGRANTGELFF
D: .; V: TRBV6-2/TRBV6-3; size: .; J: TRBJ2-7; DNA: TGTGCCAGCAGTTATCATCCGAGGGAGCAGTACTTC; CDR3: CASSYHPREQYF
D: TRBD2; V: TRBV4-2; size: .; J: TRBJ2-1; DNA: TGTGCCAGCAGCCAAGAGCGGACTAGCGGGCAGTTCTTC; CDR3: CASSQERTSGQFF
D: .; V: TRBV6-1; size: .; J: TRBJ1-1; DNA: TGTGCCAGCAGTGATGGGGGGGTTTTTCTGAACACTGAAGCTTTCTTT; CDR3: CASSDGGVFLNTEAFF
D: .; V: TRBV6-5; size: .; J: TRBJ2-6; DNA: TGTGCCAGCAGCGGAAGGGGGTCTGGGGCCAACGTCCTGACTTTC; CDR3: CASSGRGSGANVLTF
D: .; V: TRBV3-1/TRBV3-2; size: .; J: TRBJ1-1; DNA: TGTGCCAGCAGTCTCCCGACAGGGAACACTGAAGCTTTCTTT; CDR3: CASSLPTGNTEAFF
D: .; V: TRBV6-2/TRBV6-3; size: .; J: TRBJ2-7; DNA: TGTGCCAGCAGTTACCTGGGGTCACTAGGGTACGAGCAGTACTTC; CDR3: CASSYLGSLGYEQYF
D: TRBD1; V: TRBV3-1/TRBV3-2; size: .; J: TRBJ2-4; DNA: TGTGCCAGCAGCCGGACAGGGAGAAACATTCAGTACTTC; CDR3: CASSRTGRNIQYF
D: .; V: TRBV7-8; size: .; J: TRBJ2-3; DNA: TGTGCCAGCAGCCTCACAGGGCCAGATACGCAGTATTTT; CDR3: CASSLTGPDTQYF
D: .; V: TRBV18; size: .; J: TRBJ2-1; DNA: TGTGCCAGCTCACCCCGCTCTAGCTCCGATGAGCAGTTCTTC; CDR3: CASSPRSSSDEQFF
D: TRBD2; V: TRBV28; size: .; J: TRBJ2-7; DNA: TGTGCCAGCGGGACTAGCGGGAGTTACGAGCAGTACTTC; CDR3: CASGTSGSYEQYF
D: TRBD1; V: TRBV28; size: .; J: TRBJ1-2; DNA: TGTGCCAGCAGTTCCTGGGACAGCTGGGGCTACACCTTC; CDR3: CASSSWDSWGYTF
D: TRBD1; V: TRBV5-1; size: .; J: TRBJ2-5; DNA: TGCGCCAGCAGCTTGCGAGGACAGGCCCAAGAGACCCAGTACTTC; CDR3: CASSLRGQAQETQYF
D: TRBD2; V: TRBV11-2; size: .; J: TRBJ2-3; DNA: TGTGCCAGCAGCCCCGGACTAGCTAGGGGCACAGATACGCAGTATTTT; CDR3: CASSPGLARGTDTQYF
D: .; V: TRBV20-1; size: .; J: TRBJ1-2; DNA: TGCAGTGCTAGTAGTGCGGGGGGACGTCCCAACTATGGCTACACCTTC; CDR3: CSASSAGGRPNYGYTF
D: TRBD1; V: TRBV19; size: few; J: TRBJ1-2; DNA: TGTGCCAGTAGTATCCAGGCAGGGGGGTATGGCTACACCTTC; CDR3: CASSIQAGGYGYTF
D: .; V: TRBV28; size: .; J: TRBJ2-2; DNA: TGTGCCAGCAGTTTATACCCCCAGACCGGGGAGCTGTTTTTT; CDR3: CASSLYPQTGELFF
D: TRBD1; V: TRBV18; size: .; J: TRBJ1-3; DNA: TGTGCCAGCTCACCACGGGACAGCTCTGGAAACACCATATATTTT; CDR3: CASSPRDSSGNTIYF
D: TRBD1; V: TRBV24-1; size: .; J: TRBJ2-7; DNA: TGTGCCACCGAAGGGACAGGGAAGTACGAGCAGTACTTC; CDR3: CATEGTGKYEQYF
D: TRBD1; V: TRBV27; size: .; J: TRBJ1-1; DNA: TGTGCCAGCAGTTTAGGACAGGGGAGGGGCGTTTACACTGAAGCTTTCTTT; CDR3: CASSLGQGRGVYTEAFF
D: TRBD1; V: TRBV7-9; size: .; J: TRBJ1-3; DNA: TGTGCCAGCAGCTCAAGACAGGGGAGCGGAAACACCATATATTTT; CDR3: CASSSRQGSGNTIYF
D: .; V: TRBV18; size: few; J: TRBJ1-1; DNA: TGTGCCAGCTCAAGTATGGAGGGCACTGAAGCTTTCTTT; CDR3: CASSSMEGTEAFF
D: TRBD2; V: TRBV7-9; size: .; J: TRBJ2-1; DNA: TGTGCCAGCAGCCTAGCCCGGACTAGCGGGCGACTAGGGAATGAGCAGTTCTTC; CDR3: CASSLARTSGRLGNEQFF
D: TRBD1; V: TRBV18; size: .; J: TRBJ2-5; DNA: TGTGCCAGCTCACTTGGACAGGTCCAAGAGACCCAGTACTTC; CDR3: CASSLGQVQETQYF
D: TRBD1; V: TRBV2; size: .; J: TRBJ2-1; DNA: TGTGCCAGCAAGGGACAGGGAAGCAATGAGCAGTTCTTC; CDR3: CASKGQGSNEQFF
D: TRBD1; V: TRBV5-4; size: .; J: TRBJ1-4; DNA: TGTGCCAGCAGCACCCGACAGGGCCGAGAGGAAAAACTGTTTTTT; CDR3: CASSTRQGREEKLFF
D: TRBD1; V: TRBV6-5; size: few; J: TRBJ2-7; DNA: TGTGCCAGCAGAGGGACAGCGACCTACGAGCAGTACTTC; CDR3: CASRGTATYEQYF
D: TRBD2; V: TRBV2; size: .; J: TRBJ2-5; DNA: TGTGCCAGCAGTGTATCGACTAGCGGGGTTGGGGCAGAGACCCAGTACTTC; CDR3: CASSVSTSGVGAETQYF
D: .; V: TRBV7-2; size: few; J: TRBJ1-2; DNA: TGTGCCAGCAGCCCCCTATACGGTGGCTACACCTTC; CDR3: CASSPLYGGYTF
D: TRBD1; V: TRBV10-3; size: .; J: TRBJ1-1; DNA: TGTGCCACCCAGGGGGCAGTGAGGAACACTGAAGCTTTCTTT; CDR3: CATQGAVRNTEAFF
D: .; V: TRBV5-4; size: .; J: TRBJ2-2; DNA: TGTGCCAGCAGCCCCCCACGCCTAGGGAGCGCGAACACCGGGGAGCTGTTTTTT; CDR3: CASSPPRLGSANTGELFF
D: TRBD1; V: TRBV28; size: .; J: TRBJ2-7; DNA: TGTGCCAGCAGTCTCCAGGCAGGACAGGGGGCCAAGAACTCCTACGAGCAGTACTTC; CDR3: CASSLQAGQGAKNSYEQYF
D: .; V: TRBV28; size: .; J: TRBJ1-2; DNA: TGTGCCAGCAGTCTTGGGACACTCGGCTATGGCTACACCTTC; CDR3: CASSLGTLGYGYTF